A single sample is the source of the 16 T cell receptor beta chains below, sequenced in a study of blood T cell repertoires in COVID-19. Method: immunoSEQ multiplex PCR; TCRdb's copy keeps in-frame clones and lacks some. The top ten hold roughly 2.6% of the sample, which has fewer than 250,000 clones, about 87% seen once. Source material: PBMCs or T cells enriched from blood (not recorded which). These receptors were obtained from a young woman with acute COVID-19.

V is TRBV7-9 and J is TRBJ1-1, with D unresolved. The CDR3 runs to 11 residues. Germline CDR1 and CDR2: SEHNR and FQNEAQ (reference sequence). The germline V and J ends were trimmed by 0 bases and 8 bases, with 4 bases remaining between them. The CDR3 loop is CASSLASEAFF. Written as DNA, the CDR3 is TGTGCCAGCAGCTTAGCCTCCGAAGCTTTCTTT. The full variable domain, rest sourced from reference TRBV7-9 and TRBJ1-1, is DTGVSQNPRHKITKRGQNVTFRCDPISEHNRLYWYRQTLGQGPEFLTYFQNEAQLEKSRLLSDRFSAERPKGSFSTLEIQRTEQGDSAMYLCASSLASEAFFGQGTRLTVV.

This sequence joins TRBV6-2 or TRBV6-3 and TRBJ1-2; tentative D call: TRBD1 (6 bases). This CDR3 has 17 amino acids. Germline V gives CDR1 MNHEY, CDR2 SVGEGT. V lost 2 bases and J lost 8, with 24 bases in between. CDR3 in amino acids: CASSYGEDAGAFFGYTF. In nucleotides, the CDR3 is TGTGCCAGCAGTTACGGAGAAGACGCAGGGGCGTTCTTCGGCTACACCTTC.

This clone was seen more than once but under ten times. The chain couples TRBV12-5 to TRBJ2-7; 9 nucleotides align to TRBD1. J gave up 3 bases and V 5 bases, and 8 bases lay outside the gene matches. Germline V gives CDR1 LGHNT, CDR2 FRNRAP. CDR3 length: 15 amino acids. CDR3 in amino acids: CASGHRTGEYYEQYF. The CDR3 DNA reads TGTGCTAGTGGTCATCGGACAGGGGAATACTACGAGCAGTACTTC.

The J gene is TRBJ2-5, the V gene TRBV27; 8 positions match TRBD1. This CDR3 contains 13 residues. CDR1 and CDR2 (germline): MNHEY, SMNVEV (reference sequence). V lost 6 bases, J lost 5 bases, and 5 bases stayed unmatched. CDR3 coding DNA: TGTGCCAGCAGCTCAGGGGGCGAGGAGACCCAGTACTTC. Translating gives CASSSGGEETQYF.

The V call is TRBV7-9, the J call TRBJ1-6; TRBD1 is a possible D gene (6 bases). The CDR3 covers 13 residues. V lost 5 bases and J 8 bases, leaving 10 bases between the germline ends. The germline V gene has CDR1 SEHNR and CDR2 FQNEAQ (reference sequence). The CDR3 DNA reads TGTGCCAGCAGCCGACAGGAGGATTCACCCCTCCACTTT. This encodes CASSRQEDSPLHF.

The chain couples TRBV7-2 to TRBJ1-6; 10 positions match TRBD1. Germline CDR1 is SGHTA and CDR2 is FQGNSA. V lost 5 bases to trimming and J lost 8 bases; unmatched junction nucleotides: 6. CDR3 length equals 15 residues. The CDR3 DNA follows: TGTGCCAGCAGCCCGCGACAGGGGGCGGATTCACCCCTCCACTTT. It yields the protein CASSPRQGADSPLHF.

The CDR3 is CASSPGTGLSPLHF. CDR3 in DNA: TGCGCCAGCAGCCCCGGGACAGGGCTTTCACCCCTCCACTTT. V is TRBV5-1 and J is TRBJ1-6; 9 bases map to TRBD1. With V trimmed by 4 bases and J by 9 bases, 5 bases remained unmatched. CDR1 and CDR2 from the germline V gene are SGHRS and YFSETQ. This CDR3 is built from 14 residues.

The chain employs TRBV6-5 and TRBJ2-1; a weak D match, TRBD2 (7 bases). Germline CDR1 is MNHEY and CDR2 is SVGAGI. V was pared by 0 bases and J by 7 bases, with 16 bases between. The length of the CDR3 is 16 residues. Written as DNA, the CDR3 is TGTGCCAGCAGTTACTCGGTGGGGGGGCCCGTGAATGAGCAGTTCTTC. It encodes CASSYSVGGPVNEQFF.

The V call is TRBV19, the J call TRBJ1-2; 9 bases are a match to TRBD1. Germline V gene sequence: CDR1 LNHDA, CDR2 SQIVND (reference sequence). Trimming at V came to 3 bases and at J to 8 bases, leaving 10 bases not matched to a gene. This CDR3 has 15 amino acids. DNA of the CDR3: TGTGCCAGTAGTATCGTTTTCGCGGACAGGGGAGGCTACACCTTC. As protein: CASSIVFADRGGYTF.

The chain has TRBV11-2 and TRBJ1-1; D is perhaps TRBD1 (5 bases). This CDR3 has 13 amino acids. Trimming left V 5 bases short and J 1 base short, with 8 bases between. CDR1 and CDR2 from the germline V gene are SGHAT and FQNNGV. CDR3 protein: CASSETENTEAFF. The CDR3 DNA reads as TGTGCCAGCAGCGAGACAGAGAACACTGAAGCTTTCTTT. Combining the CDR3 with reference TRBV11-2 and TRBJ1-1 gives the whole variable domain EAGVAQSPRYKIIEKRQSVAFWCNPISGHATLYWYQQILGQGPKLLIQFQNNGVVDDSQLPKDRFSAERLKGVDSTLKIQPAKLEDSAVYLCASSETENTEAFFGQGTRLTVV.

The chain is built from TRBV6-5 and TRBJ1-4; possibly TRBD1 for D (6 bases). This CDR3 region has 14 residues. Germline CDR1 is MNHEY and CDR2 is SVGAGI. The V and J ends lost 5 bases and 2 bases respectively, with 9 bases between them. CDR3 DNA: TGTGCCAGCAGTCGGGGGGCCACTAATGAAAAACTGTTTTTT. It yields the protein CASSRGATNEKLFF.

The chain joins TRBV15 to TRBJ1-1, with D possibly matching TRBD1 (6 bases). Germline loops: CDR1 LNHNV, CDR2 YYDKDF (reference sequence). V was shortened by 3 bases and J by 4 bases, with 12 bases between the two germline ends. CDR3 length: 14 residues. In nucleotides, the CDR3 is TGTGCCACCAGCAGGGACAGCCCTACCACTGAAGCTTTCTTT. Translating gives CATSRDSPTTEAFF.

The V gene is TRBV5-5, the J gene TRBJ1-1; D is possibly TRBD1 (5 bases). The CDR3 spans 15 residues. V was clipped by 2 bases and J by 8 bases, with 19 bases between them. Germline-derived CDR1 and CDR2 are SGHKS and YYEKEE (reference sequence). The CDR3 reads CASSFGMGRVREAFF. CDR3 nucleotide sequence: TGTGCCAGCAGCTTTGGAATGGGCAGGGTAAGGGAAGCTTTCTTT.

V gene TRBV18 combines with J gene TRBJ2-6; possibly TRBD1 for D (6 bases). The CDR3 contains 17 residues. Trimming left V 3 bases short and J 0 bases short, with 12 bases between. Germline V gives CDR1 KGHSH, CDR2 LQKENI. This CDR3 is CASSPKTGNSGANVLTF. The CDR3 DNA reads TGTGCCAGCTCACCCAAGACAGGAAACTCTGGGGCCAACGTCCTGACTTTC. The whole variable domain, remainder taken from reference TRBV18 and TRBJ2-6, is NAGVMQNPRHLVRRRGQEARLRCSPMKGHSHVYWYRQLPEEGLKFMVYLQKENIIDESGMPKERFSAEFPKEGPSILRIQQVVRGDSAAYFCASSPKTGNSGANVLTFGAGSRLTVL.

The rearrangement uses TRBV6-5 and TRBJ2-7; 8 nucleotides line up with TRBD1. Germline V gene data show CDR1 as MNHEY and CDR2 as SVGAGI. The CDR3 spans 13 residues. The ends lost 5 bases at V and 7 bases at J; junction bases unmatched: 7. In DNA, the CDR3 is TGTGCCAGCAGTCCCGACAGGGACAGGGAGCAGTACTTC. Its translation is CASSPDRDREQYF.

This clone has a single count. The V call is TRBV19, the J call TRBJ2-3, with 8 bases fitting TRBD2. Germline CDR1 and CDR2: LNHDA and SQIVND (reference sequence). V shed 4 bases, J shed 5 bases, and the junction held 8 bases outside the gene matches. The length of the CDR3 is 15 residues. CDR3 bases: TGTGCCAGTAGTAAATCACCGGGACTAGTAGATACGCAGTATTTT. Its translation: CASSKSPGLVDTQYF. The entire variable domain, with the rest obtained from reference TRBV19 and TRBJ2-3, is as follows: DGGITQSPKYLFRKEGQNVTLSCEQNLNHDAMYWYRQDPGQGLRLIYYSQIVNDFQKGDIAEGYSVSREKKESFPLTVTSAQKNPTAFYLCASSKSPGLVDTQYFGPGTRLTVL.